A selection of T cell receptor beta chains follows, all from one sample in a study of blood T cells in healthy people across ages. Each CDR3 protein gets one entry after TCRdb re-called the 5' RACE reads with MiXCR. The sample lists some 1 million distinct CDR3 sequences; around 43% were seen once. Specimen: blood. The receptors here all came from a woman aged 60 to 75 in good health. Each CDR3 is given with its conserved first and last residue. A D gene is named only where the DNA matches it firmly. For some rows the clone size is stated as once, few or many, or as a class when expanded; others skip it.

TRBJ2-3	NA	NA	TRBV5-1	CASSRRGAASTDTQYF	TGCGCCAGCAGCCGCCGAGGGGCCGCTAGCACAGATACGCAGTATTTT
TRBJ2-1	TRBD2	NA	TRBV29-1	CSAQGASGSSYNEQFF	TGCAGCGCCCAAGGGGCTAGCGGGAGCTCCTACAATGAGCAGTTCTTC
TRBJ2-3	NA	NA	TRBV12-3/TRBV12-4	CASRLTTDAQYF	TGTGCCAGCAGGCTCACCACAGATGCGCAGTATTTT
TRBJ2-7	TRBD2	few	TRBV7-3	CASSLTGGEYEQYF	TGTGCCAGCAGCTTAACGGGGGGGGAGTACGAGCAGTACTTC
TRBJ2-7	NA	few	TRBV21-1	CASSKIGDRAMWEQYF	TGTGCCAGCAGCAAGATAGGTGACAGGGCTATGTGGGAGCAGTACTTC
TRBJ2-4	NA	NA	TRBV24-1	CATSDRQTPRYIQYF	TGTGCCACCAGTGACCGACAGACCCCCCGCTACATTCAGTACTTC
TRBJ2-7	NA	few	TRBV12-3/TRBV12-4	CASSYPTSYEQYF	TGTGCCAGCAGTTACCCAACCTCCTACGAGCAGTACTTC
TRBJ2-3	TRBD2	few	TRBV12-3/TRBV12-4	CASSSGLAGESGRDTQYF	TGTGCCAGCAGCTCAGGACTAGCGGGAGAATCAGGGCGAGATACGCAGTATTTT
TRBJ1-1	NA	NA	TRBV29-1	CSVEVWGTEAFF	TGCAGCGTTGAGGTCTGGGGCACTGAAGCTTTCTTT
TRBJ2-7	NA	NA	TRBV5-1	CASSGRGNPYEQYF	TGCGCCAGCAGCGGACGGGGGAACCCCTACGAGCAGTACTTC
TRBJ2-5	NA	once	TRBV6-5	CASSSIPRAGLETQYF	TGTGCCAGCAGTTCCATACCTAGGGCAGGGTTAGAGACCCAGTACTTC
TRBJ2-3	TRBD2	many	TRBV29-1	CSVEVGGFGTSTDTQYF	TGCAGCGTTGAAGTGGGGGGGTTTGGCACTAGCACAGATACGCAGTATTTT
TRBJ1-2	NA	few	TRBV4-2	CASSQDRADRSYTF	TGTGCCAGCAGCCAAGATCGGGCGGATAGGAGCTACACCTTC
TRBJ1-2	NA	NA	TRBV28	CASSVAPGRGRAWGYTF	TGTGCCAGCAGCGTCGCTCCGGGACGGGGTCGAGCATGGGGCTACACCTTC
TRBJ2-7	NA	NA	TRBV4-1	CASSSSGVWDEQYF	TGCGCCAGCAGCTCGTCAGGGGTGTGGGACGAGCAGTACTTC
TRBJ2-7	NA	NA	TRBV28	CASSPPGEKQYF	TGTGCCAGCAGTCCGCCGGGGGAAAAGCAGTACTTC
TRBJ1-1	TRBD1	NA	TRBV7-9	CASSQPGTGWAFF	TGTGCCAGCAGCCAGCCCGGGACAGGGTGGGCTTTCTTT
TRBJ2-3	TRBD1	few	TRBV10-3	CATGTGGAEDTQYF	TGTGCCACAGGGACAGGGGGCGCAGAAGATACGCAGTATTTT
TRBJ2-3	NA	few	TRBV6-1	CASTSAGRGTDTQYF	TGTGCCAGCACCAGTGCCGGCAGAGGCACAGATACGCAGTATTTT
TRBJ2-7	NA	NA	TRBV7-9	CASSLRAEGRVGRYEQYF	TGTGCCAGCAGCTTAAGGGCGGAAGGGCGGGTCGGTCGGTACGAGCAGTACTTC
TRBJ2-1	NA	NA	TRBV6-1	CASSEQANYNEQFF	TGTGCCAGCAGTGAACAGGCCAACTACAATGAGCAGTTCTTC
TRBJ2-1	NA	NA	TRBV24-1	CATRASGEQFF	TGTGCCACCAGAGCAAGTGGGGAGCAGTTCTTC
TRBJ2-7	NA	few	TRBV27	CASSLWGIHSRDEQYF	TGTGCCAGCAGTTTATGGGGGATCCATTCTCGGGACGAGCAGTACTTC
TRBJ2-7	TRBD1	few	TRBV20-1	CSARGGTGLYEQYF	TGCAGTGCTAGAGGCGGGACAGGACTCTACGAGCAGTACTTC
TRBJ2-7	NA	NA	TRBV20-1	CSADREGSYNEQYF	TGCAGTGCTGACCGGGAAGGGTCCTACAATGAGCAGTACTTC
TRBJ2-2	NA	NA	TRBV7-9	CASSRRDSLAGELFF	TGTGCCAGCAGCCGGCGGGACAGCCTGGCCGGGGAGCTGTTTTTT
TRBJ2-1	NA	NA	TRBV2	CASSDYLANEQFF	TGTGCCAGCAGCGACTATCTAGCGAATGAGCAGTTCTTC
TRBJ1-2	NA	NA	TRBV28	CASGRALYGYTF	TGTGCCAGCGGTAGAGCACTCTATGGCTACACCTTC
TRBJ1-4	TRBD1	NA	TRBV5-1	CASSLEQGAQKLFF	TGCGCCAGCAGCTTGGAGCAGGGGGCGCAGAAACTGTTTTTT
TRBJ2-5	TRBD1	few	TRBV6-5	CASRPVTGLHETQYF	TGTGCCAGCAGACCGGTGACAGGGTTACACGAGACCCAGTACTTC
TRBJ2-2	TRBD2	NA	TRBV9	CASSVSLAGTGELFF	TGTGCCAGCAGCGTTAGTCTAGCGGGAACCGGGGAGCTGTTTTTT
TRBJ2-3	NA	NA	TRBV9	CASGVGVGTDTQYF	TGTGCCAGCGGCGTAGGAGTGGGCACAGATACGCAGTATTTT
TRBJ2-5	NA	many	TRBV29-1	CSESRDILGETQYF	TGCAGCGAGTCCCGGGACATTTTGGGGGAGACCCAGTACTTC
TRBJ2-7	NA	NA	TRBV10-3	CAISESLLRSYNEQYF	TGTGCCATCAGTGAGTCCCTATTACGCTCCTACAATGAGCAGTACTTC
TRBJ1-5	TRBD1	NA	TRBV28	CASSFPSDRVWNPDQPQHF	TGTGCCAGCAGTTTCCCTTCCGACAGGGTTTGGAACCCCGATCAGCCCCAGCATTTT
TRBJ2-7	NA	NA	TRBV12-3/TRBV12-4	CASSSGAGHYEQYF	TGTGCCAGCAGTTCTGGAGCGGGACACTACGAGCAGTACTTC
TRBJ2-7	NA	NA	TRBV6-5	CASSYWERASSYEQYF	TGTGCCAGCAGTTACTGGGAGAGGGCAAGCTCCTACGAGCAGTACTTC
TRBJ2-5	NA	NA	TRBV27	CASSLREGVGTQYF	TGTGCCAGCAGTTTGCGCGAGGGGGTTGGGACCCAGTACTTC
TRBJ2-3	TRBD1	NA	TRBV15	CATSSLRQGRTDTQYF	TGTGCCACCAGCAGCTTACGACAGGGACGCACAGATACGCAGTATTTT
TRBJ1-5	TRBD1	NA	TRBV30	CAWSLRGQGQPQHF	TGTGCCTGGAGTCTCAGGGGGCAGGGACAGCCCCAGCATTTT
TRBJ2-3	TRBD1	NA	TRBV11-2	CASSLVRGQGARTDTQYF	TGTGCCAGCAGCTTAGTTAGGGGACAGGGGGCGCGGACAGATACGCAGTATTTT
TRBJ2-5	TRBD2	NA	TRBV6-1	CASSLAGSRYF	TGTGCCAGCAGTTTAGCGGGAAGTCGGTACTTC
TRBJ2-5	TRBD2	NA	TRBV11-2	CASSRSFWASGETQYF	TGTGCCAGCAGCAGATCGTTTTGGGCTAGCGGAGAGACCCAGTACTTC
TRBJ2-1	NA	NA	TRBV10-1	CASSENGVGGASYNEQFF	TGCGCCAGCAGTGAAAATGGAGTGGGGGGCGCGTCGTACAATGAGCAGTTCTTC
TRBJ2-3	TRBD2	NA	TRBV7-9	CASSLEGLAVTDTQYF	TGTGCCAGCAGCTTAGAGGGACTAGCGGTAACAGATACGCAGTATTTT
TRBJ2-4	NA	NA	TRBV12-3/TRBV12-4	CASRWSSEDGVVQYF	TGTGCCAGCAGGTGGTCCTCCGAGGACGGAGTAGTGCAGTACTTC
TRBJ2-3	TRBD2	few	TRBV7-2	CASSRTSEGTQYF	TGTGCCAGCAGCCGGACTAGCGAGGGAACGCAGTATTTT
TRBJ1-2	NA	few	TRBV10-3	CAISGDRTTNYGYTF	TGTGCCATCAGTGGTGACCGAACAACTAACTATGGCTACACCTTC
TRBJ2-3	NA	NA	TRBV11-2	CASTQRRITDTQYF	TGTGCCAGCACCCAGAGGAGGATCACAGATACGCAGTATTTT
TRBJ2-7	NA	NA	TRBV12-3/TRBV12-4	CASSLYQGGNEQYF	TGTGCCAGCAGTTTATACCAGGGCGGAAACGAGCAGTACTTC